Listed below are T cell receptor beta chains from one sample, sequenced in a study of blood T cell repertoires in COVID-19. The assay was immunoSEQ multiplex PCR, and TCRdb's table has in-frame clones only and misses some. The repertoire includes over 200,000 clones, 85% to 90% of them detected once, and 2.5% to 3% sits in the top ten. What was sequenced was peripheral blood. The receptors derive from a woman between 55 and 75 years old with acute or convalescent COVID-19. Each CDR3 is given with its conserved first and last residue. D genes are given only for firm matches. Some rows have no size entry. The others give once, few or many, or a class for an expanded clone.

j_call: TRBJ2-1; v_call: TRBV7-2; d_call: -; clone_size: -; cdr3_nt: TGTGCCAGCAGCCTCACCTTTCTAGGATGGGGGGACAATGAGCAGTTCTTC; cdr3_aa: CASSLTFLGWGDNEQFF
j_call: TRBJ2-7; v_call: TRBV6-5; d_call: TRBD1; clone_size: -; cdr3_nt: TGTGCCAGCAGTTACTCGTTATCCGGGACAGAATACGAGCAGTACTTC; cdr3_aa: CASSYSLSGTEYEQYF
j_call: TRBJ2-1; v_call: TRBV7-8; d_call: -; clone_size: -; cdr3_nt: TGTGCCAGCAGCTCCGGGCGGGCGAATGAGCAGTTCTTC; cdr3_aa: CASSSGRANEQFF
j_call: TRBJ2-7; v_call: TRBV11-2; d_call: TRBD1; clone_size: -; cdr3_nt: TGTGCCAGCAGCAGGGACAGGTCCTACGAGCAGTACTTC; cdr3_aa: CASSRDRSYEQYF
j_call: TRBJ1-1; v_call: TRBV5-1; d_call: -; clone_size: -; cdr3_nt: TGCGCCAGCAGCTTGGACAGAGACACTGAAGCTTTCTTT; cdr3_aa: CASSLDRDTEAFF
j_call: TRBJ2-1; v_call: TRBV7-8; d_call: TRBD2; clone_size: -; cdr3_nt: TGTGCCAGCAGCAAAGGGACTAGCAGCGGTGAGCAGTTCTTC; cdr3_aa: CASSKGTSSGEQFF
j_call: TRBJ1-1; v_call: TRBV27; d_call: -; clone_size: few; cdr3_nt: TGTGCCAGCAGTTTATCTCAGTTGAACACTGAAGCTTTCTTT; cdr3_aa: CASSLSQLNTEAFF
j_call: TRBJ1-1; v_call: TRBV5-6; d_call: -; clone_size: once; cdr3_nt: TGTGCCAGCAGCTGGAGGGACCGCTACACTGAAGCTTTCTTT; cdr3_aa: CASSWRDRYTEAFF
j_call: TRBJ1-1; v_call: TRBV5-1; d_call: TRBD1; clone_size: -; cdr3_nt: TGCGCCAGCAGCTCCGGACAGGTTACTGAAGCTTTCTTT; cdr3_aa: CASSSGQVTEAFF
j_call: TRBJ1-1; v_call: TRBV19; d_call: TRBD1; clone_size: -; cdr3_nt: TGTGCCAGTGGACCACAGGGGCCGAACACTGAAGCTTTCTTT; cdr3_aa: CASGPQGPNTEAFF
j_call: TRBJ2-6; v_call: TRBV7-9; d_call: -; clone_size: -; cdr3_nt: TGTGCCAGCAGCACGGGACAACGGGGCGGGGCCAACGTCCTGACTTTC; cdr3_aa: CASSTGQRGGANVLTF
j_call: TRBJ1-2; v_call: TRBV19; d_call: TRBD1; clone_size: many; cdr3_nt: TGTGCCAGTAGTATAGATCGAGGGACAGGAGCTAACTATGGCTACACCTTC; cdr3_aa: CASSIDRGTGANYGYTF
j_call: TRBJ1-5; v_call: TRBV18; d_call: -; clone_size: -; cdr3_nt: TGTGCCAGCTCATCCGGACAGCAGAATCAGCCCCAGCATTTT; cdr3_aa: CASSSGQQNQPQHF
j_call: TRBJ1-1; v_call: TRBV21-1; d_call: -; clone_size: once; cdr3_nt: TGTGCCAGCAGCTCCGGGGTAAACACTGAAGCTTTCTTT; cdr3_aa: CASSSGVNTEAFF
j_call: TRBJ2-3; v_call: TRBV12-3/TRBV12-4; d_call: TRBD1; clone_size: -; cdr3_nt: TGTGCCAGCAGTTTTTCTGGACAGGGGACTTTGTATTTT; cdr3_aa: CASSFSGQGTLYF
j_call: TRBJ2-1; v_call: TRBV4-1; d_call: -; clone_size: -; cdr3_nt: TGCGCCAGCAGCCAAGAGGGGCCGGACTATACAATTTACAATGAGCAGTTCTTC; cdr3_aa: CASSQEGPDYTIYNEQFF
j_call: TRBJ2-7; v_call: TRBV10-3; d_call: -; clone_size: -; cdr3_nt: TGTGCCATCCGCTCCGGGACTTTCTCCTACGAGCAGTACTTC; cdr3_aa: CAIRSGTFSYEQYF
j_call: TRBJ2-7; v_call: TRBV28; d_call: TRBD1; clone_size: -; cdr3_nt: TGTGCCAGCAGTTCGTGGGGACAGGGACCCCCCTACGAGCAGTACTTC; cdr3_aa: CASSSWGQGPPYEQYF
j_call: TRBJ1-1; v_call: TRBV29-1; d_call: TRBD1; clone_size: -; cdr3_nt: TGCAGCGTAGACGGGACAGGGGGCACTGAAGCTTTCTTT; cdr3_aa: CSVDGTGGTEAFF
j_call: TRBJ2-5; v_call: TRBV7-2; d_call: TRBD2; clone_size: -; cdr3_nt: TGTGCCAGCAGCCCCACTAGCGGGAGTTCGACCCAGTACTTC; cdr3_aa: CASSPTSGSSTQYF
j_call: TRBJ1-5; v_call: TRBV6-6; d_call: -; clone_size: -; cdr3_nt: TGTGCCAGCAGTTATCGACAGAATCAGCCCCAGCATTTT; cdr3_aa: CASSYRQNQPQHF
j_call: TRBJ1-2; v_call: TRBV27; d_call: -; clone_size: -; cdr3_nt: TGTGCCAGCAGTTCCGTGAGTCGGGGGATCTATGGCTACACCTTC; cdr3_aa: CASSSVSRGIYGYTF
j_call: TRBJ1-6; v_call: TRBV19; d_call: -; clone_size: -; cdr3_nt: TGTGCCAGTAAGGAGGGAGGTAGCTCCTATAATTCACCCCTCCACTTT; cdr3_aa: CASKEGGSSYNSPLHF
j_call: TRBJ2-7; v_call: TRBV11-1; d_call: -; clone_size: -; cdr3_nt: TGTGCCAGCAGCTTAGAGGCAGGGGCGAGGGAGCAGTACTTC; cdr3_aa: CASSLEAGAREQYF
j_call: TRBJ1-6; v_call: TRBV6-4; d_call: -; clone_size: once; cdr3_nt: TGTGCCAGCAGTCTGGACTTCAGTAATTCACCCCTCCACTTT; cdr3_aa: CASSLDFSNSPLHF
j_call: TRBJ1-5; v_call: TRBV19; d_call: TRBD1; clone_size: -; cdr3_nt: TGTGCCAGTAGTACTTCACAGGGGAGAGGTGATCAGCCCCAGCATTTC; cdr3_aa: CASSTSQGRGDQPQHF
j_call: TRBJ1-6; v_call: TRBV7-9; d_call: -; clone_size: once; cdr3_nt: TGTGCCAGCAGCACAGGGTTGAGCAATTCACCCCTCCACTTT; cdr3_aa: CASSTGLSNSPLHF
j_call: TRBJ2-2; v_call: TRBV29-1; d_call: TRBD1; clone_size: -; cdr3_nt: TGCAGCGCTGGGGGACAGGGGACGAACACCGGGGAGCTGTTTTTT; cdr3_aa: CSAGGQGTNTGELFF
j_call: TRBJ1-2; v_call: TRBV27; d_call: TRBD1; clone_size: once; cdr3_nt: TGTGCCAGCAGTCCGGACAGGGACTATGGCTACACCTTC; cdr3_aa: CASSPDRDYGYTF
j_call: TRBJ1-6; v_call: TRBV5-1; d_call: TRBD1; clone_size: -; cdr3_nt: TGCGCCAGCAGCTTACAGACAGGGACAAGTTCACCCCTCCACTTT; cdr3_aa: CASSLQTGTSSPLHF
j_call: TRBJ2-1; v_call: TRBV11-2; d_call: -; clone_size: -; cdr3_nt: TGTGCCATACTAGCCCTGGGCTCCTACAATGAGCAGTTCTTC; cdr3_aa: CAILALGSYNEQFF
j_call: TRBJ1-1; v_call: TRBV6-5; d_call: -; clone_size: -; cdr3_nt: TGTGCCAGCAGTTACACAGCATTGAACACTGAAGCTTTCTTT; cdr3_aa: CASSYTALNTEAFF
j_call: TRBJ2-2; v_call: TRBV29-1; d_call: TRBD2; clone_size: -; cdr3_nt: TGCAGCGTTTTTCCCGGGGAGGGGATCACCGGGGAGCTGTTTTTT; cdr3_aa: CSVFPGEGITGELFF
j_call: TRBJ1-1; v_call: TRBV6-6; d_call: TRBD1; clone_size: -; cdr3_nt: TGTGCCAGCAGTTACTACAGGGGCACTGAAGCTTTCTTT; cdr3_aa: CASSYYRGTEAFF
j_call: TRBJ1-2; v_call: TRBV9; d_call: -; clone_size: -; cdr3_nt: TGTGCCAGCAGCGTAGGAGGGAACCATGGCTACACCTTC; cdr3_aa: CASSVGGNHGYTF
j_call: TRBJ1-3; v_call: TRBV7-6; d_call: TRBD1; clone_size: -; cdr3_nt: TGTGCCAGCAGCTTAGGTACAGGGGTAATAGCTGGAAACACCATATATTTT; cdr3_aa: CASSLGTGVIAGNTIYF
j_call: TRBJ1-2; v_call: TRBV4-2; d_call: TRBD1; clone_size: -; cdr3_nt: TGTGCCAGCAGCCAGGGGACAGGGTTTTCCTATGGCTACACCTTC; cdr3_aa: CASSQGTGFSYGYTF
j_call: TRBJ2-5; v_call: TRBV9; d_call: TRBD1; clone_size: -; cdr3_nt: TGTGCCAGCAGTCTAGAAAAAGGGACAGGGGGCTTTCAGACCCAGTACTTC; cdr3_aa: CASSLEKGTGGFQTQYF
j_call: TRBJ1-1; v_call: TRBV4-1; d_call: -; clone_size: -; cdr3_nt: TGCGCCAGCAGCCAACCTGAGTGGGGCAGGACTGAAGCTTTCTTT; cdr3_aa: CASSQPEWGRTEAFF
j_call: TRBJ1-6; v_call: TRBV11-2; d_call: -; clone_size: -; cdr3_nt: TGTGCCAGCGCCAGGGACAAGGGTAATTCACCCCTCCACTTT; cdr3_aa: CASARDKGNSPLHF
j_call: TRBJ1-1; v_call: TRBV7-2; d_call: -; clone_size: -; cdr3_nt: TGTGCCAGCAGCTTAGGTCGGGGTTTGAACACTGAAGCTTTCTTT; cdr3_aa: CASSLGRGLNTEAFF
j_call: TRBJ2-5; v_call: TRBV9; d_call: TRBD2; clone_size: -; cdr3_nt: TGTGCCAGCAGCGTAGAACTAGCGGGAGCAGAGACCCAGTACTTC; cdr3_aa: CASSVELAGAETQYF
j_call: TRBJ2-7; v_call: TRBV6-1; d_call: -; clone_size: -; cdr3_nt: TGTGCCAGCAGTGATAGCGTTAGATCCTACGAGCAGTACTTC; cdr3_aa: CASSDSVRSYEQYF
j_call: TRBJ1-3; v_call: TRBV19; d_call: -; clone_size: -; cdr3_nt: TGTGCCAGTAGTATACAGGGGACTGGAAACACCATATATTTT; cdr3_aa: CASSIQGTGNTIYF
j_call: TRBJ1-1; v_call: TRBV11-2; d_call: -; clone_size: -; cdr3_nt: TGTGCCAGCAGCCCACGGGGGATGAACACTGAAGCTTTCTTT; cdr3_aa: CASSPRGMNTEAFF
j_call: TRBJ2-2; v_call: TRBV5-8; d_call: TRBD2; clone_size: once; cdr3_nt: TGTGCCAGCAGCCAGGGGACTAGCCCCATGGTTCGGCTGTTTTTT; cdr3_aa: CASSQGTSPMVRLFF
j_call: TRBJ2-7; v_call: TRBV6-2/TRBV6-3; d_call: TRBD1; clone_size: -; cdr3_nt: TGTGCCAGCAGTTACTTAGGACAGGCGAACACCTACGAGCAGTACTTC; cdr3_aa: CASSYLGQANTYEQYF
j_call: TRBJ1-2; v_call: TRBV7-6; d_call: -; clone_size: -; cdr3_nt: TGTGCCAGCAGCTCTAGTAGCGGGGACGGCTACACCTTC; cdr3_aa: CASSSSSGDGYTF
j_call: TRBJ1-2; v_call: TRBV25-1; d_call: -; clone_size: -; cdr3_nt: TGTGCCAGCAGTGATTCTAACTTTAACTATGGCTACACCTTC; cdr3_aa: CASSDSNFNYGYTF
j_call: TRBJ2-4; v_call: TRBV4-1; d_call: TRBD2; clone_size: -; cdr3_nt: TGCGCCAGCAGCCTAACGGGACTAGCGGGAGCCGAGAACAAAAACATTCAGTACTTC; cdr3_aa: CASSLTGLAGAENKNIQYF